This T cell receptor (beta chain) was profiled in a study of blood T cell repertoires in COVID-19 (TCRdb year 2020). Study-level background: Samples covering the acute and convalescent phases of COVID-19 were provided by collaborators in the United States, Italy and Spain. Where available, HLA class I and class II types were obtained from metadata supplied by the sample provider rather than from assay-based typing. The dataset comprised deeply sampled blood TCRbeta repertoires from subjects exposed to, actively infected with, or recovered from COVID-19. The material from the prospective study consisted of cDNA or gDNA derived from T cells, B-cell-depleted T cells, or PBMCs. A de-identified subject ID, COVID-19 status, age in years and sex were almost always included in the sample metadata. The samples were drawn from the first 160 participants of the ongoing ImmuneRACE study and from 1,200 or so subjects provided by 6 global collaborators. A freely available public database, intended as a resource for researchers studying the immune response to SARS-CoV-2, is where the repertoires were released. General study outcomes and caveats: The amount of clinical and demographic metadata varied by source and participant and was provided uncurated.

This clone was recorded only once. It has no known antigen specificity. Base qualities are not at hand, and no much larger clone is one base apart. At one collaborating source in Seattle, patients were enrolled during active infection and were followed longitudinally through the course of disease. Whole blood was collected in K2EDTA tubes by collaborating institutions according to the institutions' own protocols. For TCRbeta analysis, collaborators shipped samples in one of three forms: frozen whole blood, isolated PBMCs, or DNA extracted from either of those sample types. The immunoSEQ Assay, a bias-controlled multiplex PCR, was used to amplify TCRbeta CDR3 regions from genomic DNA. Turning to the authors' computational methods: The number of nucleated cells in each sample was estimated from the amplification of reference gene primers within the assay. Sequence reads were collapsed and filtered to measure the absolute abundance of every unique TCRbeta CDR3 rearrangement. Productive Simpson clonality was computed per sample as the square root of Simpson's diversity index over productive rearrangements. Imported from immuneACCESS, the table was reduced by TCRdb to in-frame sequences with V and J called. These copies leave out some clones; in studies compared against another copy, an unresolved V gene accounts for under half, and the cause of the remainder is not known. V, J and clone size were drawn from that table, and D and trimming were deduced from the DNA. Present in this sample are 250,000 to 300,000 clones, approximately 86% of which were seen just once. The top ten clonotypes cover around 14% of the sample.

Spanning cysteine to phenylalanine, the CDR3 consists of 14 amino acids. Just the 42-base CDR3 DNA is kept, in frame starting at base 1. Relative to germline, V is missing 6 bases and J is missing 3 bases, with 7 bases of the junction outside any gene match. The CDR1 and CDR2 encoded by the germline V gene are SNHLY and FYNNEI. Recombination connected TRBV2 to TRBJ1-1, with 7 middle bases fitting TRBD1. The sequenced sample was peripheral blood. This TCR derives from a woman in her seventies with COVID-19, enrolled during active disease. CDR3 protein: CASRGDSIYTEAFF. The DNA sequence is given as TGTGCCAGCAGGGGGGACAGCATTTACACTGAAGCTTTCTTT. Outside the CDR3, residues come from the reference TRBV2 and TRBJ1-1 proteins, so the full variable domain is: EPEVTQTPSHQVTQMGQEVILRCVPISNHLYFYWYRQILGQKVEFLVSFYNNEISEKSEIFDDQFSVERPDGSNFTLKIRSTKLEDSAMYFCASRGDSIYTEAFFGQGTRLTVV.